This entry describes one T cell receptor (beta chain). The data originate from a study of blood T cell repertoires in COVID-19. Study-level information: Samples taken during acute and convalescent COVID-19 were collected in the United States, Italy and Spain.

Assay: immunoSEQ multiplex PCR; the TCRdb copy retains only in-frame clones and omits some. The sample has hundreds of thousands of clones; around 91% are singletons. The V end lost 1 base, the J end lost 6 bases, and 13 bases lay between the germline ends. Germline CDR1 reads LGHDT; CDR2 reads YNNKEL (reference sequence). This CDR3 is built from 15 residues. The source material was PBMCs or T cells enriched from blood (not recorded which). This chain connects TRBV3-1 (or the pseudogene TRBV3-2) to TRBJ1-5; D perhaps matches TRBD1 (6 bases). The receptor was derived from a woman aged 18-29 years who had recovered from COVID-19. The CDR3 sequence is CASSQAGGASQPQHF. The CDR3 region has the DNA TGTGCCAGCAGCCAAGCGGGGGGCGCGAGTCAGCCCCAGCATTTT.